The 22 T cell receptor beta chains in this list originate from one sample, sequenced in a study of shared clonotypes between healthy human individuals. Sequenced by immunoSEQ multiplex PCR; TCRdb stores in-frame clones only, minus some. The data show 900,000 to 1,200,000 clones, roughly 74% seen once. The sample consisted of memory CD4+ T cells from PBMCs. The sample's subset: CD45RA-negative fraction. Source of these receptors: a man in his late teens or twenties in good health. Some clones in this sample may be carry-over from other donors' samples.

The chain is built from TRBV27 and TRBJ1-1; D is unresolved. This CDR3 spans 13 amino acids. Germline V gene sequence: CDR1 MNHEY, CDR2 SMNVEV (reference sequence). V lost 4 bases and J lost 8, with 14 bases in between. This CDR3 is CASSSTYSSEAFF. CDR3 coding DNA: TGTGCCAGCAGTTCGACTTACAGCTCCGAAGCTTTCTTT.

J is TRBJ1-2 and V is TRBV6-5, with D hard to call. This CDR3 comprises 15 residues. The V end was cut by 0 bases, the J end by 5 bases, with 13 bases between. Per the germline V gene, CDR1 is MNHEY and CDR2 is SVGAGI. The CDR3 protein is CASSYSRPREYGYTF. The CDR3 bases are TGTGCCAGCAGTTACTCGAGGCCGCGAGAGTATGGCTACACCTTC.

CDR3 DNA: TGTGCCAGCAGCCTAAGACAGGGTTCCACCGGGGAGCTGTTTTTT. Amino acid sequence: CASSLRQGSTGELFF. The chain couples TRBV7-9 to TRBJ2-2, with TRBD1 matching 7 bases. V lost 5 bases to trimming and J lost 4 bases; unmatched junction nucleotides: 7. This CDR3 spans 15 amino acids. Germline V gene lookup returns CDR1 SEHNR and CDR2 FQNEAQ (reference sequence).

V is TRBV27 and J is TRBJ1-5; 7 nucleotides align to TRBD1. V gave up 8 bases and J gave up 9 bases; unmatched junction bases: 22. Germline V gene lookup returns CDR1 MNHEY and CDR2 SMNVEV (reference sequence). This CDR3 is 17 amino acids long. CDR3 sequence reads: CASGNTGTAGVLRPQHF. The CDR3 region has the DNA TGTGCCAGCGGCAATACCGGGACAGCCGGAGTACTTAGGCCCCAGCATTTT.

The V gene is TRBV7-9, the J gene TRBJ2-7, with 8 nucleotides matching TRBD1. CDR1 is SEHNR, CDR2 FQNEAQ, per germline (reference sequence). The CDR3 covers 13 residues. Trimming at V came to 6 bases and at J to 9 bases, leaving 10 bases not matched to a gene. The CDR3 spells CASSLDRGRGQYF. DNA of the CDR3: TGTGCCAGCAGTCTAGACAGGGGCCGGGGGCAGTACTTC.

The chain recombines TRBV5-1 with TRBJ2-2; TRBD2 matches 14 bases. The CDR3 loop spans 17 amino acids. The trim removed 0 bases at V and 3 bases at J, leaving 1 base unmatched. CDR1 is SGHRS and CDR2 is YFSETQ in the germline V gene. The CDR3 loop is CASSLGGLAGDTGELFF. In DNA form, the CDR3 reads TGCGCCAGCAGCTTGGGGGGACTAGCGGGAGACACCGGGGAGCTGTTTTTT.

The CDR3 DNA reads TGCAGCGTTGTGGTGCGGGCTCGACGGCATGAGCAGTTCTTC. This encodes CSVVVRARRHEQFF. The genes are TRBV29-1 and TRBJ2-1, with D possibly TRBD2 on 5 matching bases. This CDR3 has 14 amino acids. Per the germline V gene, CDR1 is SQVTM and CDR2 is ANQGSEA. V dropped 4 bases and J dropped 8 bases, with 18 bases sitting between them.

The V gene is TRBV6-1, the J gene TRBJ2-5, with 11 bases lining up with TRBD2. CDR1 and CDR2 (germline): MNHNS, SASEGT. CDR3 size: 16 residues. The trim removed 4 bases at V and 5 bases at J, leaving 9 bases unmatched. The CDR3 sequence is CASSALLAGAGETQYF. CDR3 nucleotides: TGTGCCAGCAGTGCACTACTAGCGGGGGCAGGGGAGACCCAGTACTTC.

Details on this clone: The sample contains more than one DNA sequence encoding this CDR3. V usage is TRBV5-1 and J usage is TRBJ2-5; D unresolved. CDR3 length: 14 residues. The ends were cut back, 0 bases at V and 5 bases at J, with 11 bases in the middle. Germline V gene data show CDR1 as SGHRS and CDR2 as YFSETQ. As DNA, the CDR3 is TGCGCCAGCAGCTTGGCCCCGGGCGAGGAGACCCAGTACTTC. Amino acid sequence: CASSLAPGEETQYF.

Note on this clone: In the same sample, other DNA sequences code for this CDR3. The chain is built from TRBV5-1 and TRBJ2-7; D could derive from TRBD1 or TRBD2 (5 bases each). The CDR3 extends over 15 amino acids. The germline CDR1 and CDR2 sequences are SGHRS and YFSETQ. The V end lost 2 bases, the J end lost 0 bases, and 12 bases lay between the germline ends. The CDR3 reads CASSLSGTGSYEQYF. The CDR3, as DNA: TGCGCCAGCAGCTTATCCGGGACCGGCTCCTACGAGCAGTACTTC.

This clone was seen a single time. Other DNA sequences in this specimen translate into the identical CDR3. V gene TRBV28 combines with J gene TRBJ1-2; D is unresolved. V was shortened by 3 bases and J by 5 bases, with 7 bases between the two germline ends. The CDR3 extends over 12 amino acids. Germline V gene lookup returns CDR1 MDHEN and CDR2 SYDVKM. CDR3 sequence (DNA): TGTGCCAGCAGTTTGGCAGAATATGGCTACACCTTC. Its translation is CASSLAEYGYTF.

This clone occurred a few times. This chain uses TRBV5-1 with TRBJ2-1; no reliable D call. From germline, CDR1 is SGHRS and CDR2 YFSETQ. Trimming stripped 0 bases from V and 5 bases from J, with 6 bases between. The CDR3 contains 13 residues. CDR3 region: CASSLVGDNEQFF. CDR3 nucleotides: TGCGCCAGCAGCTTGGTAGGCGACAATGAGCAGTTCTTC.

The chain uses TRBV11-1 and TRBJ2-1, with 10 bases matching TRBD2. CDR3 length equals 15 residues. After removal of 5 bases from V and 10 bases from J, the junction contained 11 bases not matched to a gene. The germline V gene encodes CDR1 SGHAT and CDR2 FQDESV (reference sequence). CDR3 region: CASSPRTSGHEEQFF. CDR3 DNA sequence: TGTGCCAGCAGCCCGAGGACTAGCGGTCATGAAGAGCAGTTCTTC.

V gene TRBV28 combines with J gene TRBJ1-1, with unresolved D. Looked up from germline, CDR1 is MDHEN and CDR2 is SYDVKM. The V gene lost 3 bases and the J gene lost 6 bases, with 8 bases spanning the gap. This CDR3 is 12 amino acids long. CDR3 bases: TGTGCCAGCAGTTTGGGTGGCGCTGAAGCTTTCTTT. Its translation is CASSLGGAEAFF.

This clone was detected only once. J is TRBJ2-5 and V is TRBV7-3; D uncertain. The CDR3 extends over 13 amino acids. V lost 8 bases and J 1 base, leaving 11 bases between the germline ends. Germline-derived CDR1 and CDR2 are SGHTA and FQGTGA. CDR3 amino acids: CASAVQPQETQYF. In DNA, the CDR3 is TGTGCCAGCGCAGTCCAGCCCCAAGAGACCCAGTACTTC.

The table lists this clone with a count of one. The chain is built from TRBV5-1 and TRBJ2-1; no clear D. The CDR3 has 15 amino acids. Trimming took 3 bases from V and 0 from J, leaving 10 bases between them. Per germline, CDR1 SGHRS and CDR2 YFSETQ. CDR3 sequence (DNA): TGCGCCAGCAGCTCTGGGCCAAGCTCCTACAATGAGCAGTTCTTC. Protein sequence: CASSSGPSSYNEQFF.

The chain is built from TRBV9 and TRBJ2-2; 7 nucleotides match TRBD2. The CDR3 spans 15 residues. Germline CDR1 and CDR2: SGDLS and YYNGEE. J gave up 5 bases and V 3 bases, and 7 bases lay outside the gene matches. The CDR3 sequence: CASSARDYLTGELFF. The DNA of the CDR3 is TGTGCCAGCAGCGCCCGGGACTACTTAACCGGGGAGCTGTTTTTT. The variable domain in full, completed from reference TRBV9 and TRBJ2-2, reads DSGVTQTPKHLITATGQRVTLRCSPRSGDLSVYWYQQSLDQGLQFLIQYYNGEERAKGNILERFSAQQFPDLHSELNLSSLELGDSALYFCASSARDYLTGELFFGEGSRLTVL.

The chain couples TRBV2 to TRBJ2-5; TRBD1 might be the D (5 bases). The V gene's germline CDR1 is SNHLY and CDR2 FYNNEI. The CDR3 is 14 residues long. The V end was cut by 2 bases, the J end by 7 bases, with 14 bases between. The CDR3 loop is CASSEMGRPGTQYF. The CDR3 bases are TGTGCCAGCAGTGAAATGGGGCGGCCGGGGACCCAGTACTTC.

The chain recombines TRBV5-1 with TRBJ1-1; D gene ambiguous. CDR1 is SGHRS and CDR2 is YFSETQ in the germline V gene. Trimming left V 0 bases short and J 1 base short, with 7 bases between. This CDR3 spans 14 amino acids. The CDR3 nucleotides are TGCGCCAGCAGCTTGGAGACACCGAACACTGAAGCTTTCTTT. It codes for CASSLETPNTEAFF.

The table lists this clone with a few counts. The rearrangement uses TRBV6-1 and TRBJ1-5, with D possibly TRBD1 on 6 matching bases. The length of the CDR3 is 14 residues. Germline values: CDR1 MNHNS, CDR2 SASEGT. With 6 bases removed from V and 4 bases from J, the gap between germline ends came to 13 bases. This CDR3 reads CASSQQGTNQPQHF. CDR3 bases: TGTGCCAGCAGCCAACAGGGTACGAATCAGCCCCAGCATTTT.

On this clone itself: Other nucleotide sequences in the sample specify the same CDR3. CDR3 bases: TGTGCCAGCAGCTCGGGGACAGTAAGTCAGCCCCAGCATTTT. Its protein product is CASSSGTVSQPQHF. The chain couples TRBV5-5 to TRBJ1-5, with 7 bases aligning to TRBD1. Per the germline V gene, CDR1 is SGHKS and CDR2 is YYEKEE (reference sequence). The trim removed 3 bases at V and 6 bases at J, leaving 6 bases unmatched. This CDR3 spans 14 amino acids.

The chain uses TRBV25-1 and TRBJ1-6, with D hard to call. The length of the CDR3 is 15 residues. Trimming removed 2 bases from V and 7 bases from J, with 12 bases in between. Germline CDR1 and CDR2: MGHDK and SYGVNS. The CDR3 DNA reads TGTGCCAGCAGTGAAGTTCTGGGGTCAAATTCACCCCTCCACTTT. This encodes CASSEVLGSNSPLHF.